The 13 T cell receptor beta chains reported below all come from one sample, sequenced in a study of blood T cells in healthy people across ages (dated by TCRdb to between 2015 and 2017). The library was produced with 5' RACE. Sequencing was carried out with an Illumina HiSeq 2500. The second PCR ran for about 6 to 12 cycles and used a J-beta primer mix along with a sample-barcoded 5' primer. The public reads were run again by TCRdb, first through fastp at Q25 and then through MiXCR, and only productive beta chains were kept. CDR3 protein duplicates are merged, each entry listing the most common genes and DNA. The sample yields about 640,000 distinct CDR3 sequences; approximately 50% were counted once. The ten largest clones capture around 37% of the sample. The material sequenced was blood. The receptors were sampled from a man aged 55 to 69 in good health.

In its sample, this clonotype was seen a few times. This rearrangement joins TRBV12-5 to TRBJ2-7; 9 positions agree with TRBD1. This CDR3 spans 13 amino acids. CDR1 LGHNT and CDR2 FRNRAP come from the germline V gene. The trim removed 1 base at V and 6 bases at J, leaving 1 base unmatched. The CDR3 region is CASGLATGGEQYF. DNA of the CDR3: TGTGCTAGTGGTTTGGCGACAGGGGGCGAGCAGTACTTC.

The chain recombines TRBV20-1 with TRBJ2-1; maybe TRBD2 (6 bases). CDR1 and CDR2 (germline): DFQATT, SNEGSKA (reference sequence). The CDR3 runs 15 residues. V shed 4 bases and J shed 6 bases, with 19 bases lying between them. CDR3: CSATMGLQLFNEQFF. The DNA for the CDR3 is TGCAGTGCTACGATGGGACTTCAATTGTTCAATGAGCAGTTCTTC.

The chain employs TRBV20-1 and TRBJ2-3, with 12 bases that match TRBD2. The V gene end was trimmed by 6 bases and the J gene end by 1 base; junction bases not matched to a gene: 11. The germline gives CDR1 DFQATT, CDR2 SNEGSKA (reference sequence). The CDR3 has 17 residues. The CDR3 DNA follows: TGCAGTGCCCCGACTAGCGGGGGTTCCTTTGGCACAGATACGCAGTATTTT. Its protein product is CSAPTSGGSFGTDTQYF.

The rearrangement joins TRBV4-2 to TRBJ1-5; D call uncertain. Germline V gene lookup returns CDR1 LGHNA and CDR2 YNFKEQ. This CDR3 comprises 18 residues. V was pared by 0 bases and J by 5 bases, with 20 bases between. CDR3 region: CASSQDSSVKTLYQPQHF. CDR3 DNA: TGTGCCAGCAGCCAAGATTCTTCGGTCAAAACCCTTTATCAGCCCCAGCATTTT.

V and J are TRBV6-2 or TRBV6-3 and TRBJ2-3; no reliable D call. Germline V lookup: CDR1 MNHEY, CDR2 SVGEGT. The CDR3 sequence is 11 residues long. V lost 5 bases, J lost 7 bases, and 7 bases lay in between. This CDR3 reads CASSGDYTQYF. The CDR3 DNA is TGTGCCAGCAGTGGAGATTATACGCAGTATTTT.

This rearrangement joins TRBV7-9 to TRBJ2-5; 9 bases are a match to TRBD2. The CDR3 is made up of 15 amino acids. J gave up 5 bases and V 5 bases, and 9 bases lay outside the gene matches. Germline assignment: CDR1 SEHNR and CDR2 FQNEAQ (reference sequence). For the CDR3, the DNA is TGTGCCAGCAGCCCGGGACTAGCTTTGTCTGAGACCCAGTACTTC. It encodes CASSPGLALSETQYF. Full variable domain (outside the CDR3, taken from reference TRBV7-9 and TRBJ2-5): DTGVSQNPRHKITKRGQNVTFRCDPISEHNRLYWYRQTLGQGPEFLTYFQNEAQLEKSRLLSDRFSAERPKGSFSTLEIQRTEQGDSAMYLCASSPGLALSETQYFGPGTRLLVL.

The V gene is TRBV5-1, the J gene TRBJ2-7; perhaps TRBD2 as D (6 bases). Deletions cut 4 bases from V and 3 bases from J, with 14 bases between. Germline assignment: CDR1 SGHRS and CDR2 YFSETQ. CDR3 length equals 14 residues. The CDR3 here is CASSRSAGSYEQYF. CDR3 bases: TGCGCCAGCAGCCGCTCCGCGGGGAGCTACGAGCAGTACTTC.

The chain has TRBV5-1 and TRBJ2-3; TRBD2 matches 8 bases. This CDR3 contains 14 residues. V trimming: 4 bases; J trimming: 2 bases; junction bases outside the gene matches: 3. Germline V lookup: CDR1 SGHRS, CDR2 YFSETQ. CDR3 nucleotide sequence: TGCGCCAGCAGCCGGCGGGGGGACACAGATACGCAGTATTTT. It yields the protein CASSRRGDTDTQYF.

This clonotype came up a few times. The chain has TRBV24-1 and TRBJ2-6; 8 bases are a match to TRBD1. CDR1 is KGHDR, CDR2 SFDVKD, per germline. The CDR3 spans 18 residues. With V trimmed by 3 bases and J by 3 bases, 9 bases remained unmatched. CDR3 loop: CATSDTTGGWCGANVLTF. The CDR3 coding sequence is TGTGCCACCAGTGATACCACAGGGGGATGGTGTGGGGCCAACGTCCTGACTTTC.

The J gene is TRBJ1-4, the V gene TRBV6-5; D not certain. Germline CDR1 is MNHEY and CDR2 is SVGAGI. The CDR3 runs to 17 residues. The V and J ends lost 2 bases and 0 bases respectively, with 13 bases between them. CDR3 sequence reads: CASSYLSAGTTNEKLFF. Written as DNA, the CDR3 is TGTGCCAGCAGTTACCTGAGTGCGGGGACAACTAATGAAAAACTGTTTTTT.

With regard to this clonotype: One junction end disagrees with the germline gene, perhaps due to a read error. The CDR3 region has the DNA TGTGCCGGCAGCTTAGACAGGCGGGGCTCTAACTATGGCTACACCTTC. It translates to CAGSLDRRGSNYGYTF. This chain joins TRBV7-9 and TRBJ1-2, with TRBD1 as a possible D gene (6 bases). The CDR3 sequence is 16 residues long. Germline V gene sequence: CDR1 SEHNR, CDR2 FQNEAQ (reference sequence).

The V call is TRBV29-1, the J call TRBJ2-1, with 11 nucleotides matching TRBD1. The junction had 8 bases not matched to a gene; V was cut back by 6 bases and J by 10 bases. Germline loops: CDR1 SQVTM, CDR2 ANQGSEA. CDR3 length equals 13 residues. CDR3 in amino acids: CSVGQGGWVEQFF. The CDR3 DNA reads TGCAGCGTGGGACAGGGGGGGTGGGTAGAGCAGTTCTTC.

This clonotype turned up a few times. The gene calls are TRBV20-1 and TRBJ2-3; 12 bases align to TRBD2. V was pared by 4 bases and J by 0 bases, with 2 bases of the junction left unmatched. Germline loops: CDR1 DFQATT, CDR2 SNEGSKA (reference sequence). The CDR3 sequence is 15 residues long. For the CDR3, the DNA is TGCAGTGCTACCGGGACTAGCGGGAGCACAGATACGCAGTATTTT. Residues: CSATGTSGSTDTQYF.